The 18 T cell receptor beta chains listed next were all sequenced from one sample in a study of T cell responses to AZD1222 COVID-19 vaccine. Here immunoSEQ multiplex PCR was the method, and the copy in TCRdb shows in-frame clones only, minus some. Of roughly 150,000 clones listed, about 90% were seen once; the top ten hold roughly 4.7%. Sequenced material: peripheral blood, taken on day 0 of AZD1222 vaccination. Every receptor here comes from an adult in good health.

The V call is TRBV4-3, the J call TRBJ1-4; D gene ambiguous. Germline V gene data show CDR1 as LGHNA and CDR2 as YSLEER. The germline V and J ends were trimmed by 0 bases and 11 bases, with 16 bases remaining between them. This CDR3 has 15 amino acids. The CDR3 bases are TGCGCCAGCAGCCAAGATGCACTTAGCCTGGGGAAACTGTTTTTT. Translation gives CASSQDALSLGKLFF.

This chain joins TRBV30 and TRBJ2-1, with D uncertain. Trimming stripped 2 bases from V and 9 bases from J, with 17 bases between. This CDR3 spans 14 amino acids. Germline values: CDR1 GTSNPN, CDR2 SVGIG (reference sequence). In nucleotides, the CDR3 is TGTGCCTGGAGTACAGATTTCCCATCAGGTGAGCAGTTCTTC. Its translation: CAWSTDFPSGEQFF.

V gene TRBV19 combines with J gene TRBJ1-5, with 10 positions matching TRBD1. J gave up 6 bases and V 7 bases, and 6 bases lay outside the gene matches. CDR3 length: 14 residues. The V gene's germline CDR1 is LNHDA and CDR2 SQIVND (reference sequence). In nucleotides, the CDR3 is TGTGCCAGTATCGACAGGGGGCGAGGTCAGCCCCAGCATTTT. Translated, it gives CASIDRGRGQPQHF.

V usage is TRBV28 and J usage is TRBJ1-5; 9 bases match TRBD1. The CDR3 contains 14 residues. Trimming removed 10 bases from V and 5 bases from J; junction bases left unmatched: 9. CDR1 is MDHEN and CDR2 is SYDVKM in the germline V gene. The CDR3 reads CATATGQGYQPQHF. The CDR3 region has the DNA TGTGCCACAGCCACGGGACAGGGATATCAGCCCCAGCATTTT.

The rearrangement joins TRBV5-1 to TRBJ2-5; D might be TRBD2 (6 bases). The CDR3 sequence is 15 residues long. Germline CDR1 reads SGHRS; CDR2 reads YFSETQ. Trimming removed 6 bases at V and 2 bases at J, with 17 bases between. The CDR3 loop reads CASTARWGGQETQYF. The DNA of the CDR3 is TGCGCCAGCACTGCCAGGTGGGGAGGTCAAGAGACCCAGTACTTC.

The chain uses TRBV5-1 and TRBJ2-1; 7 nucleotides line up with TRBD2. The CDR3 totals 14 residues. Germline trimming cut 0 bases from V and 4 bases from J; bases unmatched to any gene: 1. Germline values: CDR1 SGHRS, CDR2 YFSETQ. CDR3 DNA sequence: TGCGCCAGCAGCTTGGCTAGCGGATACAATGAGCAGTTCTTC. Translating it yields CASSLASGYNEQFF.

A word on this clone: Other DNA sequences in this specimen translate into the identical CDR3. The rearrangement uses TRBV28 and TRBJ1-5; 7 bases fit TRBD1. Unmatched junction bases numbered 5, after V lost 4 bases and J lost 2 bases. CDR3 size: 15 residues. The V gene's germline CDR1 is MDHEN and CDR2 SYDVKM. The CDR3 DNA reads as TGTGCCAGCAGTTCATCAGGGGGTGGCAATCAGCCCCAGCATTTT. It yields the protein CASSSSGGGNQPQHF.

This rearrangement joins TRBV11-3 to TRBJ2-3; D not certain. Trimming took 5 bases from V and 0 from J, leaving 9 bases between them. CDR3 length: 14 amino acids. Germline V gene sequence: CDR1 SGHNT, CDR2 YENEEA. The CDR3 nucleotides read TGTGCCAGCAGCCCTGCCCGAAGCACAGATACGCAGTATTTT. Amino acids: CASSPARSTDTQYF.

This chain joins TRBV30 and TRBJ2-5, with 8 bases lining up with TRBD1. Germline values: CDR1 GTSNPN, CDR2 SVGIG (reference sequence). This CDR3 region has 14 residues. Unmatched junction bases numbered 5, after V lost 5 bases and J lost 0 bases. The CDR3 region is CAWAPGGHQETQYF. The CDR3 region has the DNA TGTGCCTGGGCCCCAGGGGGCCACCAAGAGACCCAGTACTTC.

The rearrangement links TRBV6-5 to TRBJ1-1; D is unresolved. The V gene lost 7 bases and the J gene lost 2 bases, with 14 bases spanning the gap. The CDR3 is made up of 14 amino acids. Germline loops: CDR1 MNHEY, CDR2 SVGAGI. The CDR3 DNA follows: TGTGCCAGCACCTACAGCCGTGATAACACTGAAGCTTTCTTT. Amino acids: CASTYSRDNTEAFF.

The rearrangement links TRBV7-9 to TRBJ1-2; 10 nucleotides agree with TRBD1. This CDR3 spans 16 amino acids. Germline CDR1 and CDR2: SEHNR and FQNEAQ (reference sequence). With 5 bases clipped from V and 8 bases from J, the junction kept 14 bases outside the gene matches. DNA for the CDR3: TGTGCCAGCAGCCTGACAGGGGGCAAAAGAGAAGAGGGCTACACCTTC. This gives the protein CASSLTGGKREEGYTF. Using reference TRBV7-9 and TRBJ1-2 for the parts outside the CDR3, the full variable domain is DTGVSQNPRHKITKRGQNVTFRCDPISEHNRLYWYRQTLGQGPEFLTYFQNEAQLEKSRLLSDRFSAERPKGSFSTLEIQRTEQGDSAMYLCASSLTGGKREEGYTFGSGTRLTVV.

This clone was observed once. The chain joins TRBV7-2 to TRBJ2-2, with D unclear. Trimming cost V 1 base and J 4 bases, with 10 bases left between them. CDR3 length: 15 residues. Per germline, CDR1 SGHTA and CDR2 FQGNSA. The CDR3 region is CASSLVIPVTGELFF. DNA for the CDR3: TGTGCCAGCAGCTTAGTAATACCGGTCACCGGGGAGCTGTTTTTT.

V gene TRBV7-4 combines with J gene TRBJ2-7, with TRBD2 matching 8 bases. The germline V gene encodes CDR1 SGHVT and CDR2 SQSDAQ. V gave up 7 bases and J gave up 0 bases; unmatched junction bases: 11. This CDR3 has 16 residues. This chain's CDR3 is CASNKRERVDSYEQYF. The CDR3 nucleotides read TGTGCCAGCAACAAGCGGGAGAGGGTAGACTCCTACGAGCAGTACTTC.

The chain has TRBV19 and TRBJ1-2; 7 bases align to TRBD1. Germline values: CDR1 LNHDA, CDR2 SQIVND (reference sequence). V shed 5 bases and J 7 bases; nucleotides not matched to a gene: 7. The CDR3 contains 13 residues. The CDR3 DNA reads as TGTGCCAGTAGTTCCGGGACAGTATTTGGCTACACCTTC. Its translation is CASSSGTVFGYTF.

The chain employs TRBV7-2 and TRBJ1-5, with TRBD1 matching 9 bases. V shed 5 bases, J shed 4 bases, and the junction held 3 bases outside the gene matches. CDR3 length: 14 residues. From germline, CDR1 is SGHTA and CDR2 FQGNSA. The CDR3 spells CASSNGQGNQPQHF. The CDR3 region has the DNA TGTGCCAGCAGCAACGGACAGGGGAATCAGCCCCAGCATTTT.

The rearrangement uses TRBV4-1 and TRBJ2-1; 10 bases map to TRBD1. V trimming: 0 bases; J trimming: 3 bases; junction bases outside the gene matches: 5. The CDR3 is 17 amino acids. Germline loops: CDR1 MGHRA, CDR2 YSYEKL. This chain's CDR3 is CASSQDWTGGNYNEQFF. As DNA, the CDR3 is TGCGCCAGCAGCCAAGATTGGACAGGGGGGAACTACAATGAGCAGTTCTTC.

This chain links TRBV6-2 or TRBV6-3 with TRBJ2-5, with TRBD1 matching over 7 bases. Germline trimming cut 0 bases from V and 4 bases from J; bases unmatched to any gene: 8. This CDR3 comprises 16 residues. Germline values: CDR1 MNHEY, CDR2 SVGEGT. CDR3 loop: CASSYSRGREGETQYF. CDR3 nucleotide sequence: TGTGCCAGCAGTTACTCCAGGGGGAGAGAAGGAGAGACCCAGTACTTC.

This chain joins TRBV7-3 and TRBJ2-1; maybe TRBD1 (6 bases). This CDR3 contains 15 residues. Looked up from germline, CDR1 is SGHTA and CDR2 is FQGTGA. Trimming took off 4 bases at V and 0 bases at J, with 10 bases between the two ends. The CDR3 region is CASSSGQSSYNEQFF. The CDR3 DNA reads TGTGCCAGCAGCTCAGGACAGAGCTCCTACAATGAGCAGTTCTTC. Looking up the rest from reference TRBV7-3 and TRBJ2-1 gives the full variable domain: GAGVSQTPSNKVTEKGKYVELRCDPISGHTALYWYRQSLGQGPEFLIYFQGTGAADDSGLPNDRFFAVRPEGSVSTLKIQRTERGDSAVYLCASSSGQSSYNEQFFGPGTRLTVL.